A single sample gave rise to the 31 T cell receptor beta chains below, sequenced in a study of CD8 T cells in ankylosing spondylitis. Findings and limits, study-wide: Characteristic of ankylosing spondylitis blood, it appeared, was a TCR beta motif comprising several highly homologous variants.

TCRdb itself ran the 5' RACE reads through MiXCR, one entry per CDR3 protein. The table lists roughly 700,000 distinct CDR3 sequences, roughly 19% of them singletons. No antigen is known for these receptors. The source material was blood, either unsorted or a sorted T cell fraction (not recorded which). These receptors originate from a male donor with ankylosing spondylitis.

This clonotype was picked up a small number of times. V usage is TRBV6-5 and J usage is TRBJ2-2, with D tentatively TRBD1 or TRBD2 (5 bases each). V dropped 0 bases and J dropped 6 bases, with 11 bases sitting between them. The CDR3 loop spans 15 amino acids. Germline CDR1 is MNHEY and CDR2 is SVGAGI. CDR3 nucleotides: TGTGCCAGCAGTTACTCGGGGACCGTCCCCGGGGAGCTGTTTTTT. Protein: CASSYSGTVPGELFF.

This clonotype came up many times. CDR3 protein: CASTDSGALNEQYF. In nucleotides, the CDR3 is TGTGCCAGCACCGATAGCGGGGCCCTTAACGAGCAGTACTTC. This sequence joins TRBV12-3 or TRBV12-4 and TRBJ2-7, with 8 bases lining up with TRBD2. J gave up 5 bases and V 7 bases, and 10 bases lay outside the gene matches. CDR3 length: 14 residues.

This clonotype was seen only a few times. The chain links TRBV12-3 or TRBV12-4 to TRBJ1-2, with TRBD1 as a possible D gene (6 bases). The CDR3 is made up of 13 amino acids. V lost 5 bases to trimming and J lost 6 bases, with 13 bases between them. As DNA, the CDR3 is TGTGCCAGCAGTCTTGGGGGCGAGCATGGCTACACCTTC. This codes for CASSLGGEHGYTF.

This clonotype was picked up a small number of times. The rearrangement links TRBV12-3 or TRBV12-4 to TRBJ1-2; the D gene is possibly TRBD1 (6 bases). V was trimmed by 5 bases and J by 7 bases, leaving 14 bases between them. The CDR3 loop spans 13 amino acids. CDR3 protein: CASSQQGMSGYTF. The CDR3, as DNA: TGTGCCAGCAGTCAACAGGGTATGAGTGGCTACACCTTC.

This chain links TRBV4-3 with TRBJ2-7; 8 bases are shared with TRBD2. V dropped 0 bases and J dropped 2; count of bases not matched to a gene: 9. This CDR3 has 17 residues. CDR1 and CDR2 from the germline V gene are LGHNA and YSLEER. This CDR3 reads CASSQDSGLAGAYEQYF. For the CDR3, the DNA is TGCGCCAGCAGCCAAGATTCCGGTCTAGCGGGTGCCTACGAGCAGTACTTC.

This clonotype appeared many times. The CDR3 region is CASTSGRGNTGELFF. In DNA, the CDR3 is TGTGCCAGCACCTCGGGCAGGGGGAACACCGGGGAGCTGTTTTTT. The chain recombines TRBV12-3 or TRBV12-4 with TRBJ2-2, with TRBD1 as a possible D gene (6 bases). This CDR3 is 15 amino acids long. Trimming cost V 7 bases and J 1 base, with 13 bases left between them.

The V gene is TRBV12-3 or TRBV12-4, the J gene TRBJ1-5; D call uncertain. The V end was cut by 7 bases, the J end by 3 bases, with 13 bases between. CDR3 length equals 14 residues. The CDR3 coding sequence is TGTGCCAGCACCTCCGGGGATTACAATCAGCCCCAGCATTTT. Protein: CASTSGDYNQPQHF.

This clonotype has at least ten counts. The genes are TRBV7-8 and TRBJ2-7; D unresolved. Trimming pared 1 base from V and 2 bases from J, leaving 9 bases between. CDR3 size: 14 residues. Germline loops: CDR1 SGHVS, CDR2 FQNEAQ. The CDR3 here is CASSLEVGTYEQYF. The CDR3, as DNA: TGTGCCAGCAGCTTAGAGGTCGGCACCTACGAGCAGTACTTC.

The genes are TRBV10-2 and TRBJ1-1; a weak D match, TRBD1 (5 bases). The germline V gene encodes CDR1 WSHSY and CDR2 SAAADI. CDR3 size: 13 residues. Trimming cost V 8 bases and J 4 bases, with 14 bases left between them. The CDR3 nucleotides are TGCGCCAGCTCGGGGGAGGGAGTCACTGAAGCTTTCTTT. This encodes CASSGEGVTEAFF.

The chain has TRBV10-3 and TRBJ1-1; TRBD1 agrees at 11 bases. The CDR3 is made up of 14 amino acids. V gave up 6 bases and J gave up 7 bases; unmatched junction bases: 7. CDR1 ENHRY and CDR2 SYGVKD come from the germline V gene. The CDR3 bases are TGTGCCATCAGGGAAGGGACAGGGGGAGTTGAAGCTTTCTTT. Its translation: CAIREGTGGVEAFF.

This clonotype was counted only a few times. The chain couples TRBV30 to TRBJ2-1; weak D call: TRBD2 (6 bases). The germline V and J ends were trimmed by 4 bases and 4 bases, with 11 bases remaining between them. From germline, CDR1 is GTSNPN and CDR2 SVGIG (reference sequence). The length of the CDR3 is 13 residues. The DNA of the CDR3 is TGTGCCTGGAAGGGGACTCCGTACAATGAGCAGTTCTTC. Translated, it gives CAWKGTPYNEQFF.

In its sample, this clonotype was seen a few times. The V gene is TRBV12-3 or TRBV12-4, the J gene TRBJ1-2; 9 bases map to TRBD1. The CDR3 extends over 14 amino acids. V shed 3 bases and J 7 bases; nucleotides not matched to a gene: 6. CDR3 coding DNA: TGTGCCAGCAGTTTGACCGGGACAGGGACTGGCTACACCTTC. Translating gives CASSLTGTGTGYTF.

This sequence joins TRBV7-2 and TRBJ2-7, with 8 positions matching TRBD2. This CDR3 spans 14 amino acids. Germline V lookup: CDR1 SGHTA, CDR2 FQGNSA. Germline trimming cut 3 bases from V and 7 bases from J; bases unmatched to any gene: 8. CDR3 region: CASSFLTSGLEQYF. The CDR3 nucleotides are TGTGCCAGCAGCTTTTTAACTAGCGGATTAGAGCAGTACTTC.

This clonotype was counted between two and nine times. This chain's CDR3 is CSVDLGGRPYNEQFF. The CDR3 nucleotides read TGCAGCGTTGATCTGGGGGGAAGGCCCTACAATGAGCAGTTCTTC. This chain joins TRBV29-1 and TRBJ2-1; D perhaps matches TRBD2 (6 bases). The CDR3 spans 15 residues. Germline CDR1 and CDR2: SQVTM and ANQGSEA. The ends were cut back, 3 bases at V and 2 bases at J, with 14 bases in the middle.

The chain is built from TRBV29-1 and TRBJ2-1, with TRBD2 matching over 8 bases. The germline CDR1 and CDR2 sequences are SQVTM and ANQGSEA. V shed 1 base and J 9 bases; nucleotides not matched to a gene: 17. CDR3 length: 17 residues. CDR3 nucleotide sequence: TGCAGCGTTGAAGTCTCAACAAAACTAGCGGAGACGGTTGAGCAGTTCTTC. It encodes CSVEVSTKLAETVEQFF.

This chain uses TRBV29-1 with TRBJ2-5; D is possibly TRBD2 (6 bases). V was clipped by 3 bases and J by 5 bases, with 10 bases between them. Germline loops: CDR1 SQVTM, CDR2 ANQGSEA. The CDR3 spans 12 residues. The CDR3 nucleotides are TGCAGCGTTGAGGGACGGGGGGAGACCCAGTACTTC. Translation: CSVEGRGETQYF.

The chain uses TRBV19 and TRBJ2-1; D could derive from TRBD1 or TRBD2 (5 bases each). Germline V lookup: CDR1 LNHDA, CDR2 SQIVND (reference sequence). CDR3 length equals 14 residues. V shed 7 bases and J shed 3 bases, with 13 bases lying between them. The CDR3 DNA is TGTGCCAGTACGGACGGGACCCTCTACAATGAGCAGTTCTTC. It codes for CASTDGTLYNEQFF.

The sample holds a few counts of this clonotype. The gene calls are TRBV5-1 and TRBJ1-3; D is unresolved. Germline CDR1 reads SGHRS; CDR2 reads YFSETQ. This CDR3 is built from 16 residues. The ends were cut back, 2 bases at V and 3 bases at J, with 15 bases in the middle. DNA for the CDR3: TGCGCCAGCAGCTTCGTCGGGAATGTGGGTGGAAACACCATATATTTT. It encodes CASSFVGNVGGNTIYF. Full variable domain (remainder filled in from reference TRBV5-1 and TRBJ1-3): KAGVTQTPRYLIKTRGQQVTLSCSPISGHRSVSWYQQTPGQGLQFLFEYFSETQRNKGNFPGRFSGRQFSNSRSEMNVSTLELGDSALYLCASSFVGNVGGNTIYFGEGSWLTVV.

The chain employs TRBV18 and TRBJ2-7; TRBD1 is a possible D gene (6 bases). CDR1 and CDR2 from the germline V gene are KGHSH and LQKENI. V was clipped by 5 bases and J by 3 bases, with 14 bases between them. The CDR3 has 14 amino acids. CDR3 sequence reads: CASSAFRDIYEQYF. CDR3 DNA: TGTGCCAGCTCAGCCTTTCGGGACATCTACGAGCAGTACTTC.

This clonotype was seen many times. The CDR3 sequence: CASSQRTSANEKLFF. CDR3 DNA sequence: TGTGCCAGCAGCCAACGCACGTCGGCTAATGAAAAACTGTTTTTT. The chain uses TRBV3-1 and TRBJ1-4; D remains unclear. Looked up from germline, CDR1 is LGHDT and CDR2 is YNNKEL (reference sequence). The CDR3 consists of 15 residues. Trimming stripped 2 bases from V and 3 bases from J, with 10 bases between.

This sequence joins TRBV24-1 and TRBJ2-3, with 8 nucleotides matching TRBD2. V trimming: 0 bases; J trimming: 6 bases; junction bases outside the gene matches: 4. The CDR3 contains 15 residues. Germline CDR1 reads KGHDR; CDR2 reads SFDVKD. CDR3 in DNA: TGTGCCACCAGTGATTTGGGGACTAGTCTGGATACGCAGTATTTT. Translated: CATSDLGTSLDTQYF.

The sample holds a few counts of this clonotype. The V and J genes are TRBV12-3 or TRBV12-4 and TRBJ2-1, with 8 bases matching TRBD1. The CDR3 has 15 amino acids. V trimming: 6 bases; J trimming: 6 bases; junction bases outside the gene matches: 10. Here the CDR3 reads CASSRGGQGINEQFF. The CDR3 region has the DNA TGTGCCAGCAGCCGGGGAGGACAGGGCATCAATGAGCAGTTCTTC.

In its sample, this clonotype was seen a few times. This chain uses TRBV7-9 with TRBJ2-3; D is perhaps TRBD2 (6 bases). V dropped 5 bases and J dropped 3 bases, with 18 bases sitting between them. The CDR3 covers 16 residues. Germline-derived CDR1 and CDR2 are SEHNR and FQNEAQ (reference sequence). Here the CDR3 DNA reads TGTGCCAGCAGCAACAGGTTGGGCGGGGAAACAGATACGCAGTATTTT. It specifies CASSNRLGGETDTQYF.

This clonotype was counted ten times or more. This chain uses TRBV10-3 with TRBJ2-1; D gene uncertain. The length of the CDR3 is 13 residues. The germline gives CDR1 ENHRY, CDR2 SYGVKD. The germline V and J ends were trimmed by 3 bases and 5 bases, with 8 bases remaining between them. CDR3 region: CAISDIEHNEQFF. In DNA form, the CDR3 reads TGTGCCATCAGTGATATTGAACACAATGAGCAGTTCTTC.

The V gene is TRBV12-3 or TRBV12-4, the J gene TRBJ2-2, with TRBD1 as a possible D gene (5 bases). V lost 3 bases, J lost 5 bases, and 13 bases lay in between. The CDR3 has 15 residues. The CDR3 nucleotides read TGTGCCAGCAGTTTGACTGGGGCAGAAACCGGGGAGCTGTTTTTT. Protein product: CASSLTGAETGELFF.

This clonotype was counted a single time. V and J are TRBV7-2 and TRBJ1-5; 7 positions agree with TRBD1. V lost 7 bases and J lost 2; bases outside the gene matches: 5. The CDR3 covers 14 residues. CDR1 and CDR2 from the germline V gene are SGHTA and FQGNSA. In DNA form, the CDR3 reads TGTGCCAGCAAACAGGGGTCTGGCAATCAGCCCCAGCATTTT. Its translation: CASKQGSGNQPQHF.

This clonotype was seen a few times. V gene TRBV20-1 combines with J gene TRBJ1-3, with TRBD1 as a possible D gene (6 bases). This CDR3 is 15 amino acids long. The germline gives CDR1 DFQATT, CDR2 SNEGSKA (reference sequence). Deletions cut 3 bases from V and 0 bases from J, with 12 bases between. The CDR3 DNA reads TGCAGTGCTAGTAAGGGGGTTTACTCTGGAAACACCATATATTTT. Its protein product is CSASKGVYSGNTIYF.

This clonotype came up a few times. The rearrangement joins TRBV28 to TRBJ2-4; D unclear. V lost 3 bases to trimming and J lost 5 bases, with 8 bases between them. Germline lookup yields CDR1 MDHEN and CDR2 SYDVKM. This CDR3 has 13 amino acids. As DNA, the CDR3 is TGTGCCAGCAGTTTTCCTGGCGAAAACATTCAGTACTTC. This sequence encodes CASSFPGENIQYF.

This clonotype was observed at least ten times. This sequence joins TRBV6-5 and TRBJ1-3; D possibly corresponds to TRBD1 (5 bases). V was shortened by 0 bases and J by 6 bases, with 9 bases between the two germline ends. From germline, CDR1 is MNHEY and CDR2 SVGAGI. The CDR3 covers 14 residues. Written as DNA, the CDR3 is TGTGCCAGCAGTTACTCTCCAGGGTCAAACACCATATATTTT. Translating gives CASSYSPGSNTIYF.

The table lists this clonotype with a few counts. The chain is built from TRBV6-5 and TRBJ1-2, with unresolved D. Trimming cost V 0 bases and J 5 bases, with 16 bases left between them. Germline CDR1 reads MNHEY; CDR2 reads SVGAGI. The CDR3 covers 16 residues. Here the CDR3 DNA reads TGTGCCAGCAGTTACTCCAACCCGGACGGGGTGTATGGCTACACCTTC. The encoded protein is CASSYSNPDGVYGYTF.

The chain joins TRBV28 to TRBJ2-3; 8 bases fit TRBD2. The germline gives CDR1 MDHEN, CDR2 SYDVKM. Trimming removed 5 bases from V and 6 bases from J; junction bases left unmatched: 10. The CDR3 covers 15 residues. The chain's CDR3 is CASSPREGRWDTQYF. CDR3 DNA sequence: TGTGCCAGCAGTCCCCGGGAGGGGCGGTGGGATACGCAGTATTTT.